This T cell receptor (beta chain) derives from a study of blood T cells in healthy people across ages. About the research overall: For every two T cells, template switching captured about one barcoded beta molecule.

This clonotype has just a few counts. The authors ran a second PCR of roughly 6 to 11 cycles using a sample-barcoded 5' primer and a J-beta primer mix. TCRdb called the 5' RACE reads again in MiXCR, with one record for every CDR3 protein. The top ten clones hold about 4% of a sample with 1.5 million to 1.9 million distinct CDR3 sequences, 35% to 45% of them seen once. The sequence was collected from a woman in her late teens or twenties in good health. The sequenced sample was blood.

CDR3 sequence (DNA): TGTGCCAGCAGCATCTCGTCGGGACGGTCCTACAATGAGCAGTTCTTC. Its translation is CASSISSGRSYNEQFF. V gene TRBV13 combines with J gene TRBJ2-1, with D possibly called TRBD1 or TRBD2 (5 bases each). The CDR3 spans 16 residues. Germline V gene lookup returns CDR1 PRHDT and CDR2 FYEKMQ (reference sequence). The germline V and J ends were trimmed by 5 bases and 1 base, with 15 bases remaining between them.